A single sample gave rise to the 30 T cell receptor beta chains below, sequenced in a study of T-cell memory formation after mild COVID-19. TCRdb re-called the 5' RACE reads with MiXCR, one entry per CDR3 protein. The table has under 200,000 distinct CDR3 sequences, around 10% seen once. Sequencing was performed on PBMCs or a T cell subset sorted from them (not recorded which). The receptors come from a man between 18 and 35 years old who had mild COVID-19 (a few samples of this study predate the infection). Cell type and time point are not known.

The chain's CDR3 is CASSAHPMAGKPQHF. In DNA form, the CDR3 reads TGCGCCAGCAGTGCCCACCCGATGGCGGGGAAGCCCCAGCATTTT. The chain joins TRBV10-2 to TRBJ1-5; unclear D gene. CDR1 is WSHSY and CDR2 is SAAADI in the germline V gene. V lost 4 bases, J lost 8 bases, and 18 bases lay in between. The CDR3 loop spans 15 amino acids.

This clonotype was picked up a small number of times. The genes are TRBV7-2 and TRBJ2-1; TRBD2 matches 9 bases. Trimming cost V 3 bases and J 0 bases; bases outside gene matches: 3. The CDR3 runs to 16 residues. Germline V gene lookup returns CDR1 SGHTA and CDR2 FQGNSA. The CDR3: CASSFVAGDSYNEQFF. CDR3 DNA: TGTGCCAGCAGCTTCGTAGCGGGGGACTCCTACAATGAGCAGTTCTTC.

The V call is TRBV6-2 or TRBV6-3, the J call TRBJ1-6; D is possibly TRBD1 (6 bases). CDR1 is MNHEY, CDR2 SVGEGT, per germline. V was trimmed by 7 bases and J by 6 bases, leaving 10 bases between them. This CDR3 is 13 amino acids long. CDR3 protein: CASIGQFNSPLHF. The DNA of the CDR3 is TGTGCCAGCATTGGACAGTTTAATTCACCCCTCCACTTT.

This clonotype has just a few counts. The chain has TRBV20-1 and TRBJ2-5; tentatively, D is TRBD1 (6 bases). Trimming left V 6 bases short and J 4 bases short, with 12 bases between. The CDR3 contains 12 residues. Per the germline V gene, CDR1 is DFQATT and CDR2 is SNEGSKA (reference sequence). This chain's CDR3 is CSADGRGETQYF. In nucleotides, the CDR3 is TGCAGTGCGGATGGCAGGGGAGAGACCCAGTACTTC.

This clonotype has a handful of counts. V usage is TRBV5-1 and J usage is TRBJ2-5, with unresolved D. The CDR3 contains 13 residues. The germline gives CDR1 SGHRS, CDR2 YFSETQ. Trimming stripped 1 base from V and 3 bases from J, with 7 bases between. The CDR3 sequence is CASSLSGKETQYF. The DNA of the CDR3 is TGCGCCAGCAGCTTGTCCGGTAAAGAGACCCAGTACTTC.

The table lists this clonotype with a few counts. The genes are TRBV5-6 and TRBJ1-2; D unclear. Germline V gene data show CDR1 as SGHDT and CDR2 as YYEEEE. The CDR3 contains 11 residues. The V end lost 4 bases, the J end lost 8 bases, and 9 bases lay between the germline ends. CDR3: CASSSTRGYTF. DNA for the CDR3: TGTGCCAGCAGCAGTACTCGGGGCTACACCTTC.

This clonotype has ten or more counts. V is TRBV5-6 and J is TRBJ1-5; no firm D call. The length of the CDR3 is 12 residues. Germline V gene lookup returns CDR1 SGHDT and CDR2 YYEEEE. The ends were cut back, 0 bases at V and 5 bases at J, with 3 bases in the middle. CDR3 DNA: TGTGCCAGCAGCTTGGGGGATCAGCCCCAGCATTTT. This gives the protein CASSLGDQPQHF.

This clonotype was recorded at least ten times. The J gene is TRBJ1-2, the V gene TRBV7-9; TRBD1 might be the D (5 bases). CDR1 SEHNR and CDR2 FQNEAQ come from the germline V gene (reference sequence). The V and J ends lost 4 bases and 8 bases respectively, with 17 bases between them. This CDR3 has 14 amino acids. Here the CDR3 DNA reads TGTGCCAGCAGCTCCCTGGACATTTTTGAAGGCTACACCTTC. This gives the protein CASSSLDIFEGYTF. Complete variable domain (other parts from reference TRBV7-9 and TRBJ1-2): DTGVSQNPRHKITKRGQNVTFRCDPISEHNRLYWYRQTLGQGPEFLTYFQNEAQLEKSRLLSDRFSAERPKGSFSTLEIQRTEQGDSAMYLCASSSLDIFEGYTFGSGTRLTVV.

The chain joins TRBV5-1 to TRBJ1-4; the match to TRBD1 covers 9 bases. The CDR3 totals 15 residues. V shed 0 bases and J 7 bases; nucleotides not matched to a gene: 4. From germline, CDR1 is SGHRS and CDR2 YFSETQ. CDR3 sequence: CASSLASTGGEKLFF. CDR3 nucleotide sequence: TGCGCCAGCAGCTTGGCCTCGACAGGGGGTGAAAAACTGTTTTTT.

In this sample, this clonotype turned up a few times. The genes are TRBV6-5 and TRBJ2-5, with TRBD2 as a possible D gene (5 bases). Deletions cut 6 bases from V and 5 bases from J, with 16 bases between. Germline V gene lookup returns CDR1 MNHEY and CDR2 SVGAGI. CDR3 size: 14 residues. In DNA, the CDR3 is TGTGCCAGCAGACACCTAATAACGGGGGAGACCCAGTACTTC. It encodes CASRHLITGETQYF.

In DNA, the CDR3 is TGTGCCACCCACCGGAGCTCCTACGAGCAGTACGTC. It specifies CATHRSSYEQYV. The V gene is TRBV28, the J gene TRBJ2-7; no definite D call. V shed 10 bases and J shed 0 bases, with 10 bases lying between them. Germline V gene sequence: CDR1 MDHEN, CDR2 SYDVKM. The length of the CDR3 is 12 residues.

V usage is TRBV7-2 and J usage is TRBJ2-5; 10 positions match TRBD1. The germline V gene has CDR1 SGHTA and CDR2 FQGNSA. The junction had 10 bases not matched to a gene; V was cut back by 5 bases and J by 4 bases. The CDR3 totals 16 residues. The CDR3 is CASSHRGGQGRETQYF. In nucleotides, the CDR3 is TGTGCCAGCAGCCACCGCGGGGGACAGGGGCGAGAGACCCAGTACTTC.

This clonotype appeared many times. In DNA, the CDR3 is TGTGCCAGCAGAAACAGGCAAGAGACCCAGTACTTC. This translates into CASRNRQETQYF. The rearrangement uses TRBV6-5 and TRBJ2-5, with D possibly matching TRBD1 (5 bases). The germline CDR1 and CDR2 sequences are MNHEY and SVGAGI. The V end was cut by 6 bases, the J end by 2 bases, with 7 bases between. The CDR3 consists of 12 residues.

In regard to this clonotype: A much larger clone differs by one base, so this may be a read error. The chain is built from TRBV4-1 and TRBJ2-1, with TRBD2 as a possible D gene (6 bases). The CDR3 totals 15 residues. Germline V CDR1 and CDR2: MGHRA, YSYEKL. Trimming removed 4 bases at V and 10 bases at J, with 20 bases between. The CDR3 DNA reads as TGCGCCAGCAGCCCCAAGAGCCCGGCGGGAAGAGAGCAGTTCTTC. It specifies CASSPKSPAGREQFF.

This clonotype was seen more than once but under ten times. The chain couples TRBV10-3 to TRBJ2-1; TRBD2 matches 10 bases. The germline CDR1 and CDR2 sequences are ENHRY and SYGVKD. The CDR3 has 14 amino acids. The CDR3 loop reads CAIGASGGLQEQFF. CDR3 coding DNA: TGTGCAATAGGGGCTAGCGGGGGCCTCCAGGAGCAGTTCTTC.

V gene TRBV11-2 combines with J gene TRBJ2-5, with TRBD2 matching over 9 bases. The CDR3 spans 14 residues. Trimming cost V 3 bases and J 3 bases; bases outside gene matches: 2. Germline CDR1 is SGHAT and CDR2 is FQNNGV. The CDR3 reads CASSLTSGKETQYF. CDR3 DNA sequence: TGTGCCAGCAGCTTGACTAGCGGAAAAGAGACCCAGTACTTC.

The rearrangement links TRBV5-1 to TRBJ2-1; weak D call: TRBD2 (6 bases). Germline values: CDR1 SGHRS, CDR2 YFSETQ. The V end was cut by 4 bases, the J end by 5 bases, with 13 bases between. This CDR3 has 14 amino acids. CDR3 in DNA: TGCGCCAGCAGCCCGGGGGACCGCAACAATGAGCAGTTCTTC. Translating it yields CASSPGDRNNEQFF.

This clonotype was detected many times. This chain connects TRBV4-3 to TRBJ2-6, with D maybe TRBD1 (5 bases). CDR3 length: 15 amino acids. Germline-derived CDR1 and CDR2 are LGHNA and YSLEER. V was cut by 4 bases and J by 1 base, with 8 bases left in between. The CDR3 protein is CASSRQGSGANVLTF. Here the CDR3 DNA reads TGCGCCAGCAGCCGTCAGGGTTCTGGGGCCAACGTCCTGACTTTC.

This clonotype was detected only a few times. The chain joins TRBV29-1 to TRBJ2-1, with 7 bases aligning to TRBD1. The CDR3 has 16 residues. Germline values: CDR1 SQVTM, CDR2 ANQGSEA. The junction had 16 bases not matched to a gene; V was cut back by 7 bases and J by 4 bases. The CDR3 loop reads CSGRASFGTVYNEQFF. The CDR3 DNA reads TGCAGCGGCCGTGCTAGTTTCGGGACAGTTTACAATGAGCAGTTCTTC.

This clonotype turned up a few times. In DNA, the CDR3 is TGTGCCACAGCCAAAGTGCACAATGAGCAGTTCTTC. It encodes CATAKVHNEQFF. V is TRBV27 and J is TRBJ2-1; D not certain. Germline V lookup: CDR1 MNHEY, CDR2 SMNVEV (reference sequence). Trimming left V 10 bases short and J 5 bases short, with 12 bases between. This CDR3 has 12 residues.

The table lists this clonotype with a few counts. This chain joins TRBV7-9 and TRBJ2-1; tentatively, D is TRBD1 or TRBD2 (5 bases each). V was shortened by 5 bases and J by 0 bases, with 17 bases between the two germline ends. Germline CDR1 is SEHNR and CDR2 is FQNEAQ (reference sequence). The CDR3 runs 17 residues. The CDR3 region is CASSPLGVTSSYNEQFF. The CDR3 nucleotides read TGTGCCAGCAGCCCCCTGGGGGTTACCAGCTCCTACAATGAGCAGTTCTTC.

The rearrangement uses TRBV20-1 and TRBJ2-7, with TRBD1 matching over 10 bases. The V segment lost 1 base and the J segment 5 bases; nucleotides outside the gene matches: 2. This CDR3 region has 13 residues. The V gene's germline CDR1 is DFQATT and CDR2 SNEGSKA (reference sequence). CDR3 nucleotide sequence: TGCAGTGCTAGAGGGACAGGGGGTAACGAGCAGTACTTC. It yields the protein CSARGTGGNEQYF.

This clonotype was seen a few times. The rearrangement joins TRBV11-2 to TRBJ1-1; TRBD1 matches at 7 bases. Per germline, CDR1 SGHAT and CDR2 FQNNGV. The CDR3 covers 13 residues. With V trimmed by 3 bases and J by 4 bases, 2 bases remained unmatched. CDR3 residues: CASSLGQFTEAFF. Here the CDR3 DNA reads TGTGCCAGCAGCTTGGGACAGTTCACTGAAGCTTTCTTT.

The rearrangement joins TRBV4-1 to TRBJ2-7, with 8 bases fitting TRBD1. CDR1 MGHRA and CDR2 YSYEKL come from the germline V gene. V lost 2 bases to trimming and J lost 5 bases; unmatched junction nucleotides: 8. The CDR3 is 15 amino acids. DNA of the CDR3: TGCGCCAGCAGCCAATTGGACAGGGATGGCGACGAGCAGTACTTC. It is translated as CASSQLDRDGDEQYF.

The CDR3 bases are TGCGCCAGCAGCGCCATCGGGGCCTCCTACACTGAAGCTTTCTTT. As protein: CASSAIGASYTEAFF. V and J are TRBV5-1 and TRBJ1-1, with D possibly matching TRBD1 (5 bases). In germline, CDR1 is SGHRS, CDR2 YFSETQ. This CDR3 contains 15 residues. Trimming shortened V by 4 bases and J by 3 bases, and 16 bases separated the two germline ends.

This chain joins TRBV7-8 and TRBJ1-2; no reliable D call. The CDR3 spans 13 residues. Germline loops: CDR1 SGHVS, CDR2 FQNEAQ. With 3 bases removed from V and 6 bases from J, the gap between germline ends came to 11 bases. The CDR3 loop is CASSLIIGNGYTF. The DNA for the CDR3 is TGTGCCAGCAGCTTGATAATCGGAAATGGCTACACCTTC.

This clonotype was seen a handful of times. This chain uses TRBV4-3 with TRBJ1-1, with 8 bases matching TRBD1. Trimming cost V 4 bases and J 2 bases; bases outside gene matches: 9. Germline values: CDR1 LGHNA, CDR2 YSLEER. CDR3 length: 16 amino acids. The CDR3: CASSPGGRGRNTEAFF. The CDR3, as DNA: TGCGCCAGCAGCCCTGGCGGCAGGGGGCGCAACACTGAAGCTTTCTTT.

This chain connects TRBV4-3 to TRBJ2-1; TRBD1 matches 11 bases. The CDR3 spans 17 residues. Germline values: CDR1 LGHNA, CDR2 YSLEER. Losses at the gene ends were 1 base for V and 6 bases for J; bases not matched to a gene: 8. CDR3 in DNA: TGCGCCAGCAGCCAAGGGATAGGGACAGGGGGGAGCAATGAGCAGTTCTTC. Its protein is CASSQGIGTGGSNEQFF.

This clonotype turned up a few times. The chain carries TRBV3-1 and TRBJ2-5; possible D gene TRBD2, 6 bases. CDR3 length equals 13 residues. V lost 3 bases and J lost 3, with 8 bases in between. Germline V gene sequence: CDR1 LGHDT, CDR2 YNNKEL (reference sequence). CDR3 DNA sequence: TGTGCCAGCAGCCAGCGGGGCAAAGAGACCCAGTACTTC. This translates into CASSQRGKETQYF.

The chain recombines TRBV5-1 with TRBJ2-5; 8 bases line up with TRBD1. Trimming took 4 bases from V and 5 from J; bases not matched to a gene: 10. There are 15 residues in the CDR3. Looked up from germline, CDR1 is SGHRS and CDR2 is YFSETQ. The DNA for the CDR3 is TGCGCCAGCAGCACCCAAAGACAGGGGATGGAGACCCAGTACTTC. It codes for CASSTQRQGMETQYF.